This T cell receptor (beta chain) was identified in a study of shared clonotypes between healthy human individuals. Findings and caveats of the study: Naive CD4 clonotypes overlapped across a handful of donors at approximately 5.3%. An anticipated effect of sequencing depth on clonotype sharing among donors was recognized.

Here immunoSEQ multiplex PCR was the method, and the copy in TCRdb shows in-frame clones only, minus some. Of 2,500,000 or so clones listed, roughly 93% are singletons. Germline assignment: CDR1 SQVTM and CDR2 ANQGSEA. V was shortened by 6 bases and J by 3 bases, with 11 bases between the two germline ends. The CDR3 consists of 13 residues. A word on this clone: Its cognate antigen is unknown.

V is TRBV29-1 and J is TRBJ1-4; a possible D gene is TRBD1 (6 bases). This clonotype was sampled from a man younger than 30 in good health. Some clones in this sample may be carry-over from other donors' samples. Sequencing used naive CD4+ T cells from PBMCs. Subset indicated: CD45RA+ positively selected. The CDR3 DNA reads as TGCAGCGTGGCCAGGGGTCCTAATGAAAAACTGTTTTTT. Amino acid sequence: CSVARGPNEKLFF.